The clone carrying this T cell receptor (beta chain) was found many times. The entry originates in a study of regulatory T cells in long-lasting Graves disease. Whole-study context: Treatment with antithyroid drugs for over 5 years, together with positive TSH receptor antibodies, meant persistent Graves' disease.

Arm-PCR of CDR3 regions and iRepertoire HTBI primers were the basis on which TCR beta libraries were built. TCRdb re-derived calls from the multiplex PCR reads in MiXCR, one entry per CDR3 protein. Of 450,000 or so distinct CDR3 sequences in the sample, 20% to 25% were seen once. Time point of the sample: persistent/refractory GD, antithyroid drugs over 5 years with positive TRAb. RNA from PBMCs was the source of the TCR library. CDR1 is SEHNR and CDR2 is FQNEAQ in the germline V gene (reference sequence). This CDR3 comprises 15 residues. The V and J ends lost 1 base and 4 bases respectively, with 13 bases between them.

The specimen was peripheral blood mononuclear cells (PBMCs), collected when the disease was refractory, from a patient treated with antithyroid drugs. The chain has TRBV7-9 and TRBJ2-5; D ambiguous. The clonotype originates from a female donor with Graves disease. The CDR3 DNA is TGTGCCAGCAGCTTAGGTCAACCGGGCGCAGAGACCCAGTACTTC. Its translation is CASSLGQPGAETQYF.